The clone carrying this T cell receptor (beta chain) has only one observation. Antigen: not known. The record originates from a study of T cell repertoires in cytomegalovirus infection. Study-wide context: CMV epitopes, recently identified HLA-C-restricted and well-studied HLA-B-restricted, were used. The study, taken as a whole, reports: Of the TCR beta families, the public ones yielded a cumulative frequency that identified carriers of CMV plus the relevant HLA. Ex vivo responses were dominated by HLA-C-restricted CMV-specific TCR beta clonotypes.

CDR1 and CDR2 from the germline V gene are MNHEY and SVGEGT. The CDR3 runs 13 residues. Trimming shortened V by 6 bases and J by 8 bases, and 13 bases separated the two germline ends. From the reads, TCRdb called clonotypes with MiXCR, one entry per CDR3 protein. The sample carries roughly 570,000 distinct CDR3 sequences, approximately 40% recorded once. The sample in question was cultured PBMCs, obtained from culture after CMV antigen stimulation. The receptor was isolated from a human donor in good health (CMV status not recorded). Some clones in this sample may be carry-over from other donors' samples. The rearrangement links TRBV6-2 or TRBV6-3 to TRBJ1-4; D gene unclear. The DNA of the CDR3 is TGTGCCAGCAGGCGGCAGGTGGGAGAAAAACTGTTTTTT. Encoded protein: CASRRQVGEKLFF.